These 31 T cell receptor beta chains were sequenced from one sample in a study of blood T cell repertoires in COVID-19. Assay: immunoSEQ multiplex PCR; the TCRdb copy retains only in-frame clones and omits some. The top ten clones hold over 9.5% of a sample with about 200,000 clones, around 80% of them seen once. Sequencing was performed on peripheral blood. The receptors were sampled from a woman of 80 years or more with acute or convalescent COVID-19.

This clone came up once. The chain has TRBV25-1 and TRBJ2-7; a possible D gene is TRBD2 (5 bases). Germline CDR1 reads MGHDK; CDR2 reads SYGVNS. V was trimmed by 7 bases and J by 2 bases, leaving 12 bases between them. CDR3 size: 13 residues. The CDR3 DNA reads TGTGCCAGCAAAACGGGATCTACCTACGAGCAGTACTTC. Protein product: CASKTGSTYEQYF.

The chain combines TRBV11-3 with TRBJ2-1; possibly TRBD2 for D (6 bases). V was trimmed by 2 bases and J by 0 bases, leaving 11 bases between them. Germline V gene lookup returns CDR1 SGHNT and CDR2 YENEEA. The CDR3 length is 16 residues. Written as DNA, the CDR3 is TGTGCCAGCAGCTTAAGCGGGCTTAGCTCCTACAATGAGCAGTTCTTC. Protein: CASSLSGLSSYNEQFF.

A few counts support this clone. This chain links TRBV5-6 with TRBJ1-5, with 7 bases identical to TRBD1. The CDR3 has 15 amino acids. V gave up 2 bases and J gave up 4 bases; unmatched junction bases: 6. Per germline, CDR1 SGHDT and CDR2 YYEEEE. The CDR3 DNA reads TGTGCCAGCAGCTTATACTCGACAGGGAATCAGCCCCAGCATTTT. It codes for CASSLYSTGNQPQHF.

This clone was observed a single time. The junction departs from the called germline gene at one end, perhaps through a read error. This chain links TRBV7-7 with TRBJ2-7; TRBD2 matches 7 bases. Germline V CDR1 and CDR2: SSHAT, FNYEAQ (reference sequence). This CDR3 is built from 14 residues. The CDR3 DNA reads TGTGCTAGCAGCTCCGGACGGGGGGATTACGAGCAGTACTTC. Its protein is CASSSGRGDYEQYF.

This clone was counted only a few times. Other DNA sequences of this sample code for an identical CDR3. The chain couples TRBV9 to TRBJ2-1; TRBD1 matches at 7 bases. J lost 2 bases, V lost 3 bases, and 5 bases had no gene match. CDR1 SGDLS and CDR2 YYNGEE come from the germline V gene. The CDR3 totals 15 residues. In DNA form, the CDR3 reads TGTGCCAGCAGCGCCCGGGACAGAACCTACAATGAGCAGTTCTTC. Protein product: CASSARDRTYNEQFF.

The J gene is TRBJ1-1, the V gene TRBV2; D gene unclear. V gave up 6 bases and J gave up 9 bases, with 17 bases separating them. CDR1 is SNHLY, CDR2 FYNNEI, per germline. There are 13 residues in the CDR3. The CDR3 sequence is CASSAGPGRKAFF. CDR3 DNA sequence: TGTGCCAGCAGCGCCGGGCCCGGGAGGAAAGCTTTCTTT.

The rearrangement uses TRBV2 and TRBJ2-7; perhaps TRBD1 as D (5 bases). V lost 4 bases, J lost 0 bases, and 10 bases lay in between. The CDR3 covers 14 residues. Germline loops: CDR1 SNHLY, CDR2 FYNNEI. CDR3 sequence reads: CASSVRQNSYEQYF. In DNA form, the CDR3 reads TGTGCCAGCAGTGTGCGACAGAACTCCTACGAGCAGTACTTC.

The chain's CDR3 is CASSPDRDGNQPQHF. The DNA of the CDR3 is TGTGCCAGCAGTCCAGACAGGGACGGCAATCAGCCCCAGCATTTT. This rearrangement joins TRBV6-5 to TRBJ1-5, with 7 bases identical to TRBD1. CDR3 length: 15 residues. V gave up 5 bases and J gave up 2 bases; unmatched junction bases: 6. Germline V gene data show CDR1 as MNHEY and CDR2 as SVGAGI.

As for this clone: A far larger clone lies a single base away; this is likely a read error. The rearrangement uses TRBV28 and TRBJ1-1; perhaps TRBD1 as D (6 bases). In germline, CDR1 is MDHEN, CDR2 SYDVKM. The CDR3 runs to 12 residues. Deletions cut 6 bases from V and 1 base from J, with 6 bases between. The CDR3 reads CASRTGNTEAFF. Here the CDR3 DNA reads TGTGCCAGCAGGACAGGGAACACTGAAGCTTTCTTT.

The chain is built from TRBV25-1 and TRBJ1-3; D unclear. V gave up 2 bases and J gave up 0 bases, with 8 bases separating them. The CDR3 has 15 residues. Per the germline V gene, CDR1 is MGHDK and CDR2 is SYGVNS. CDR3 amino acids: CASSEGAYSGNTIYF. CDR3 DNA sequence: TGTGCCAGCAGTGAAGGAGCCTACTCTGGAAACACCATATATTTT.

The table lists this clone with a few counts. The chain employs TRBV13 and TRBJ1-6, with 11 bases aligning to TRBD1. The germline V gene has CDR1 PRHDT and CDR2 FYEKMQ (reference sequence). There are 16 residues in the CDR3. The junction had 9 bases not matched to a gene; V was cut back by 5 bases and J by 9 bases. The CDR3 DNA sequence: TGTGCCAGCAGCGCCCGGGACAGGGGGAAAAGTTCACCCCTCCACTTT. Amino acid sequence: CASSARDRGKSSPLHF.

J is TRBJ1-5 and V is TRBV5-4; D is possibly TRBD1 (6 bases). V lost 4 bases, J lost 7 bases, and 12 bases lay in between. The CDR3 extends over 13 amino acids. Germline CDR1 is SGHNT and CDR2 is YYREEE (reference sequence). The CDR3 DNA follows: TGTGCCAGCAGCGTACAGGGTACCCAGCCCCAGCATTTT. This encodes CASSVQGTQPQHF.

This clone has just one count. The chain has TRBV5-4 and TRBJ2-3, with D possibly being TRBD2 (5 bases). The CDR3 length is 14 residues. V was trimmed by 3 bases and J by 0 bases, leaving 8 bases between them. Germline values: CDR1 SGHNT, CDR2 YYREEE (reference sequence). The CDR3 DNA follows: TGTGCCAGCAGCTCCCGGACTAGCACAGATACGCAGTATTTT. Translated, it gives CASSSRTSTDTQYF.

The rearrangement joins TRBV6-2 or TRBV6-3 to TRBJ1-2, with a tentative D call TRBD1 (5 bases). The germline CDR1 and CDR2 sequences are MNHEY and SVGEGT. The V and J ends lost 0 bases and 8 bases respectively, with 13 bases between them. The CDR3 contains 14 residues. The CDR3 region has the DNA TGTGCCAGCAGTTACTCCCAGGGCCTGGGAGGCTACACCTTC. Amino acid sequence: CASSYSQGLGGYTF.

The chain is built from TRBV6-5 and TRBJ2-2, with D maybe TRBD1 (5 bases). The germline V gene has CDR1 MNHEY and CDR2 SVGAGI. The CDR3 is 14 amino acids. Trimming shortened V by 2 bases and J by 7 bases, and 11 bases separated the two germline ends. CDR3 amino acids: CASSYPDSFGELFF. In DNA form, the CDR3 reads TGTGCCAGCAGTTACCCCGACAGCTTCGGGGAGCTGTTTTTT.

The table lists this clone with a few counts. This chain uses TRBV29-1 with TRBJ1-2; weak D call: TRBD1 (6 bases). Germline V lookup: CDR1 SQVTM, CDR2 ANQGSEA. This CDR3 region has 12 residues. The V end was cut by 6 bases, the J end by 2 bases, with 10 bases between. This chain's CDR3 is CSVRTENYGYTF. As DNA, the CDR3 is TGCAGCGTAAGGACAGAAAACTATGGCTACACCTTC.

This chain uses TRBV30 with TRBJ2-7, with D possibly matching TRBD2 (5 bases). V was clipped by 2 bases and J by 4 bases, with 15 bases between them. The CDR3 is made up of 14 amino acids. Germline values: CDR1 GTSNPN, CDR2 SVGIG (reference sequence). This CDR3 is CAWSSGLLEYEQYF. The CDR3 DNA follows: TGTGCCTGGAGTTCCGGACTTCTAGAATACGAGCAGTACTTC. The variable domain in full, completed from reference TRBV30 and TRBJ2-7, reads SQTIHQWPATLVQPVGSPLSLECTVEGTSNPNLYWYRQAAGRGLQLLFYSVGIGQISSEVPQNLSASRPQDRQFILSSKKLLLSDSGFYLCAWSSGLLEYEQYFGPGTRLTVT.

J is TRBJ1-2 and V is TRBV5-6, with 8 nucleotides matching TRBD1. The CDR3 covers 17 residues. Germline CDR1 is SGHDT and CDR2 is YYEEEE. V was pared by 1 base and J by 4 bases, with 12 bases of the junction left unmatched. The CDR3 reads CASSLPVWAGGIYGYTF. For the CDR3, the DNA is TGTGCCAGCAGCTTGCCCGTGTGGGCAGGGGGCATCTATGGCTACACCTTC.

The chain joins TRBV18 to TRBJ2-3, with 8 positions matching TRBD2. Germline CDR1 reads KGHSH; CDR2 reads LQKENI. The CDR3 is 16 residues long. V lost 3 bases and J lost 5; bases outside the gene matches: 10. Here the CDR3 DNA reads TGTGCCAGCTCACCTTTTAACGGGGGGGCACAAGATACGCAGTATTTT. Its protein is CASSPFNGGAQDTQYF. Supplemented by reference TRBV18 and TRBJ2-3, the full variable domain reads NAGVMQNPRHLVRRRGQEARLRCSPMKGHSHVYWYRQLPEEGLKFMVYLQKENIIDESGMPKERFSAEFPKEGPSILRIQQVVRGDSAAYFCASSPFNGGAQDTQYFGPGTRLTVL.

The chain is built from TRBV30 and TRBJ1-2, with a possible D match to TRBD1 (5 bases). CDR1 and CDR2 (germline): GTSNPN, SVGIG (reference sequence). The germline V and J ends were trimmed by 0 bases and 8 bases, with 16 bases remaining between them. The CDR3 sequence is 14 residues long. This chain's CDR3 is CAWSVQVDSSGYTF. The CDR3 DNA reads TGTGCCTGGAGTGTACAGGTAGACAGTTCGGGCTACACCTTC.

The chain couples TRBV12-5 to TRBJ2-2; D might be TRBD2 (6 bases). V was pared by 3 bases and J by 4 bases, with 15 bases between. This CDR3 region has 16 residues. Germline CDR1 reads LGHNT; CDR2 reads FRNRAP. CDR3: CASGFVPGLSTGELFF. Here the CDR3 DNA reads TGTGCTAGTGGTTTCGTTCCGGGACTCAGCACCGGGGAGCTGTTTTTT. Complete variable domain (other parts from reference TRBV12-5 and TRBJ2-2): DARVTQTPRHKVTEMGQEVTMRCQPILGHNTVFWYRQTMMQGLELLAYFRNRAPLDDSGMPKDRFSAEMPDATLATLKIQPSEPRDSAVYFCASGFVPGLSTGELFFGEGSRLTVL.

The chain is built from TRBV6-5 and TRBJ1-6; 7 nucleotides align to TRBD1. J lost 8 bases, V lost 2 bases, and 6 bases had no gene match. Germline V CDR1 and CDR2: MNHEY, SVGAGI. The CDR3 covers 15 residues. The CDR3 reads CASSYGNRGDSPLHF. The DNA for the CDR3 is TGTGCCAGCAGTTACGGAAACAGGGGTGATTCACCCCTCCACTTT.

The V gene is TRBV24-1, the J gene TRBJ2-2, with D possibly being TRBD1 (5 bases). The V end lost 3 bases, the J end lost 1 base, and 8 bases lay between the germline ends. Germline assignment: CDR1 KGHDR and CDR2 SFDVKD. The CDR3 length is 15 residues. The CDR3: CATSDPTENTGELFF. The CDR3 nucleotides read TGTGCCACCAGTGATCCGACAGAGAACACCGGGGAGCTGTTTTTT.

This chain connects TRBV24-1 to TRBJ2-7; the D gene is possibly TRBD2 (7 bases). The ends were cut back, 5 bases at V and 0 bases at J, with 10 bases in the middle. CDR3 length equals 14 residues. From germline, CDR1 is KGHDR and CDR2 SFDVKD. The CDR3 is CATSGGGPSYEQYF. The CDR3 DNA sequence: TGTGCCACCAGTGGGGGGGGGCCCTCCTACGAGCAGTACTTC.

The V and J genes are TRBV5-1 and TRBJ1-1; 7 bases fit TRBD1. The ends lost 3 bases at V and 0 bases at J; junction bases unmatched: 2. This CDR3 has 14 residues. Per the germline V gene, CDR1 is SGHRS and CDR2 is YFSETQ. The CDR3 nucleotides are TGCGCCAGCAGCTCGGGACAGTTGAACACTGAAGCTTTCTTT. Its translation is CASSSGQLNTEAFF.

The genes are TRBV28 and TRBJ1-1; D is undetermined. The germline V and J ends were trimmed by 2 bases and 0 bases, with 19 bases remaining between them. Germline values: CDR1 MDHEN, CDR2 SYDVKM. This CDR3 spans 18 amino acids. CDR3 sequence: CASSLKHQDFKMNTEAFF. For the CDR3, the DNA is TGTGCCAGCAGTTTAAAGCATCAGGATTTTAAGATGAACACTGAAGCTTTCTTT.

The chain is built from TRBV6-5 and TRBJ1-6, with TRBD1 matching 7 bases. Germline V gene sequence: CDR1 MNHEY, CDR2 SVGAGI. The CDR3 runs 14 residues. Trimming took 6 bases from V and 14 from J; bases not matched to a gene: 13. Here the CDR3 DNA reads TGTGCCAGCAGACCTACGGGACAGACGGAAACCCTCCACTTT. Protein product: CASRPTGQTETLHF.

This chain uses TRBV28 with TRBJ1-6, with 7 bases fitting TRBD1. The germline V gene has CDR1 MDHEN and CDR2 SYDVKM. This CDR3 region has 15 residues. Trimming took 7 bases from V and 7 from J; bases not matched to a gene: 10. CDR3 nucleotide sequence: TGTGCCAGCACCGTTTCAACAGGGGTGAATTCACCCCTCCACTTT. Its protein product is CASTVSTGVNSPLHF.

This rearrangement joins TRBV7-9 to TRBJ2-7; possibly TRBD2 for D (5 bases). V shed 5 bases and J shed 5 bases, with 10 bases lying between them. The germline gives CDR1 SEHNR, CDR2 FQNEAQ (reference sequence). The CDR3 is made up of 12 amino acids. The CDR3 reads CASSDPGDEQYF. In DNA, the CDR3 is TGTGCCAGCAGCGATCCCGGGGACGAGCAGTACTTC.

The chain is built from TRBV27 and TRBJ2-7; 11 positions agree with TRBD2. Germline-derived CDR1 and CDR2 are MNHEY and SMNVEV (reference sequence). V lost 4 bases, J lost 1 base, and 3 bases stayed unmatched. This CDR3 has 15 amino acids. The CDR3 loop reads CASSYGTSGSYEQYF. The CDR3 DNA reads TGTGCCAGCAGTTACGGGACTAGCGGATCCTACGAGCAGTACTTC.

This chain joins TRBV5-6 and TRBJ2-1, with 10 positions matching TRBD1. Germline V CDR1 and CDR2: SGHDT, YYEEEE. The CDR3 totals 15 residues. V shed 5 bases, J shed 4 bases, and the junction held 6 bases outside the gene matches. The CDR3 DNA sequence: TGTGCCAGCAGGCCTCCGGGACAGGGGTACAATGAGCAGTTCTTC. This gives the protein CASRPPGQGYNEQFF.